The T cell receptor (beta chain) described here comes from a study of Tregs in tolerant kidney transplant recipients. Findings of the study overall: Nucleotide sequences could not be compared across some patients' samples due to primer changes. The small number of patients limits these findings pending further validation. In tolerant patients, donor-specific Tregs outgrew total Tregs, suggesting antigen-driven expansion.

TCRdb keeps only in-frame clones here, not all; method: immunoSEQ multiplex PCR. The sample includes 54,000 or so clones, roughly nine tenths of them seen just once. Concerning this clone: No antigen is known for it.

Germline assignment: CDR1 SQVTM and CDR2 ANQGSEA. With V trimmed by 6 bases and J by 1 base, 19 bases remained unmatched. The CDR3 sequence is 19 residues long. The nonmyeloablative bone marrow transplants came from related graft donors, with transient mixed chimerism. The source is a human patient who received a combined kidney and bone marrow transplant. These T cells may partly come from the graft donor. Sequencing was performed on CD8+ T cells from blood (PBMCs), taken 24 months after the transplant. This chain joins TRBV29-1 and TRBJ2-3, with TRBD2 matching over 10 bases. The CDR3 DNA sequence: TGCAGCGTGGCACTGAGGCGGGACAGGCTAGCGGGGGGCACAGATACGCAGTATTTT. As protein: CSVALRRDRLAGGTDTQYF.